Each of the 22 T cell receptor beta chains below was sequenced from the same sample in a study of PD-L1 blockade in urothelial cancer. The protocol was immunoSEQ multiplex PCR, while the TCRdb copy is restricted to in-frame clones and leaves out a portion. This sample has 40,000 to 55,000 clones, with approximately 80% found just once. Sample: PBMCs, taken around atezolizumab (anti-PD-L1) treatment. These receptors all stem from a man aged 40-50 years with urothelial cancer.

V gene TRBV2 combines with J gene TRBJ1-4, with D unclear. Germline CDR1 is SNHLY and CDR2 is FYNNEI. With 8 bases removed from V and 12 bases from J, the gap between germline ends came to 19 bases. The CDR3 length is 13 residues. CDR3 sequence reads: CASGNGIPSELFF. The CDR3 nucleotides read TGTGCCAGCGGGAACGGGATTCCGTCTGAACTGTTTTTT.

The chain is built from TRBV19 and TRBJ1-5; no definite D call. The V end lost 5 bases, the J end lost 0 bases, and 5 bases lay between the germline ends. CDR3 size: 13 residues. Germline V gene data show CDR1 as LNHDA and CDR2 as SQIVND (reference sequence). The CDR3 loop is CASSGNSNQPQHF. CDR3 DNA: TGTGCCAGTAGTGGCAATAGCAATCAGCCCCAGCATTTT. Variable domain in full (rest from reference TRBV19 and TRBJ1-5): DGGITQSPKYLFRKEGQNVTLSCEQNLNHDAMYWYRQDPGQGLRLIYYSQIVNDFQKGDIAEGYSVSREKKESFPLTVTSAQKNPTAFYLCASSGNSNQPQHFGDGTRLSIL.

The table lists this clone with a few counts. V usage is TRBV19 and J usage is TRBJ2-1; 7 bases agree with TRBD1. The CDR3 is 15 amino acids. Trimming took 5 bases from V and 0 from J; bases not matched to a gene: 4. CDR1 is LNHDA, CDR2 SQIVND, per germline (reference sequence). The CDR3 nucleotides are TGTGCCAGTAGTTTACAGGGGAGCTCCTACAATGAGCAGTTCTTC. Translating it yields CASSLQGSSYNEQFF.

V and J are TRBV19 and TRBJ1-5; D might be TRBD1 (6 bases). CDR3 length: 15 residues. Germline V gives CDR1 LNHDA, CDR2 SQIVND (reference sequence). The germline V and J ends were trimmed by 7 bases and 7 bases, with 20 bases remaining between them. The CDR3 loop is CASKVGGRLSQPQHF. The CDR3 nucleotides read TGTGCCAGTAAGGTCGGGGGGCGGCTTTCGCAGCCCCAGCATTTT.

V gene TRBV6-6 combines with J gene TRBJ2-7; D gene unclear. The CDR3 is made up of 13 amino acids. Trimming left V 6 bases short and J 9 bases short, with 18 bases between. Germline lookup yields CDR1 MNHNY and CDR2 SVGAGI (reference sequence). The CDR3 DNA is TGTGCCAGCAGCACCCCTGGTAGACTTGGGCAGTACTTC. Translated, it gives CASSTPGRLGQYF.

In its sample, this clone was seen once. V usage is TRBV15 and J usage is TRBJ2-1; D may be TRBD1 (5 bases). Between the trimmed V and J ends, which lost 0 bases and 5 bases, there was a span of 11 bases. This CDR3 has 15 residues. Per germline, CDR1 LNHNV and CDR2 YYDKDF (reference sequence). In DNA form, the CDR3 reads TGTGCCACCAGCAGAGAGCGACAGAGAAACAATGAGCAGTTCTTC. Encoded protein: CATSRERQRNNEQFF. Variable domain in full (rest from reference TRBV15 and TRBJ2-1): DAMVIQNPRYQVTQFGKPVTLSCSQTLNHNVMYWYQQKSSQAPKLLFHYYDKDFNNEADTPDNFQSRRPNTSFCFLDIRSPGLGDTAMYLCATSRERQRNNEQFFGPGTRLTVL.

V and J are TRBV7-3 and TRBJ2-1, with 8 positions matching TRBD2. This CDR3 is 15 amino acids long. V lost 5 bases, J lost 5 bases, and 8 bases stayed unmatched. CDR1 SGHTA and CDR2 FQGTGA come from the germline V gene. The CDR3 DNA follows: TGTGCCAGCAGCCCCCGAGGCGGGGGGAACAATGAGCAGTTCTTC. It encodes CASSPRGGGNNEQFF.

V and J are TRBV6-1 and TRBJ2-5, with 12 bases fitting TRBD2. Losses at the gene ends were 8 bases for V and 4 bases for J; bases not matched to a gene: 8. This CDR3 has 15 amino acids. Germline values: CDR1 MNHNS, CDR2 SASEGT. CDR3 DNA: TGTGCCAGCGATCCGGGACTAGCGGGCGGAGAGACCCAGTACTTC. This translates into CASDPGLAGGETQYF.

The V and J genes are TRBV5-6 and TRBJ2-5; TRBD2 agrees at 11 bases. CDR3 length: 17 residues. V gave up 0 bases and J gave up 4 bases; unmatched junction bases: 8. Germline V gene lookup returns CDR1 SGHDT and CDR2 YYEEEE. The CDR3 loop is CASSLDGSGRARETQYF. The CDR3 DNA reads TGTGCCAGCAGCTTGGATGGTAGCGGGAGGGCCCGAGAGACCCAGTACTTC.

The CDR3 sequence: CASSDGRVSTDTQYF. CDR3 DNA sequence: TGTGCCAGCAGTGATGGCAGGGTGAGCACAGATACGCAGTATTTT. This chain links TRBV6-1 with TRBJ2-3, with a tentative D call TRBD1 (5 bases). From germline, CDR1 is MNHNS and CDR2 SASEGT. CDR3 size: 15 residues. The V and J ends lost 3 bases and 0 bases respectively, with 10 bases between them.

In its sample, this clone was seen once. The V and J genes are TRBV7-8 and TRBJ2-1; maybe TRBD2 (7 bases). The V end lost 5 bases, the J end lost 6 bases, and 20 bases lay between the germline ends. The CDR3 runs to 16 residues. The germline gives CDR1 SGHVS, CDR2 FQNEAQ. CDR3 nucleotides: TGTGCCAGCAGCCCTCTCTGGAGCGGGACATCCAATGAGCAGTTCTTC. Its protein product is CASSPLWSGTSNEQFF.

This chain connects TRBV25-1 to TRBJ2-3; perhaps TRBD1 as D (6 bases). V was clipped by 5 bases and J by 0 bases, with 12 bases between them. From germline, CDR1 is MGHDK and CDR2 SYGVNS. The CDR3 runs to 15 residues. CDR3: CASSTPGASTDTQYF. The CDR3 DNA follows: TGTGCCAGCAGTACGCCAGGGGCTAGCACAGATACGCAGTATTTT.

The chain joins TRBV28 to TRBJ2-2, with 7 bases lining up with TRBD1. The trim removed 6 bases at V and 1 base at J, leaving 2 bases unmatched. CDR3 length: 14 amino acids. CDR1 is MDHEN and CDR2 is SYDVKM in the germline V gene. The CDR3 is CASRGQLNTGELFF. The CDR3 bases are TGTGCCAGCAGGGGACAGCTGAACACCGGGGAGCTGTTTTTT. Supplemented by reference TRBV28 and TRBJ2-2, the full variable domain reads DVKVTQSSRYLVKRTGEKVFLECVQDMDHENMFWYRQDPGLGLRLIYFSYDVKMKEKGDIPEGYSVSREKKERFSLILESASTNQTSMYLCASRGQLNTGELFFGEGSRLTVL.

CDR3 sequence reads: CASRDPGTGHTGELFF. The CDR3 DNA follows: TGTGCCAGTAGGGATCCCGGGACAGGTCATACCGGGGAGCTGTTTTTT. The rearrangement links TRBV19 to TRBJ2-2, with TRBD1 matching over 8 bases. The CDR3 is 16 amino acids. After removal of 6 bases from V and 5 bases from J, the junction contained 11 bases not matched to a gene. CDR1 LNHDA and CDR2 SQIVND come from the germline V gene (reference sequence). The whole variable domain, filled in from reference TRBV19 and TRBJ2-2, reads DGGITQSPKYLFRKEGQNVTLSCEQNLNHDAMYWYRQDPGQGLRLIYYSQIVNDFQKGDIAEGYSVSREKKESFPLTVTSAQKNPTAFYLCASRDPGTGHTGELFFGEGSRLTVL.

The chain couples TRBV28 to TRBJ1-4; a possible D gene is TRBD1 (5 bases). Germline-derived CDR1 and CDR2 are MDHEN and SYDVKM. V gave up 6 bases and J gave up 5 bases, with 10 bases separating them. The CDR3 consists of 13 residues. CDR3 sequence (DNA): TGTGCCAGCAGAGACAGCCTAAATGAAAAACTGTTTTTT. It translates to CASRDSLNEKLFF.

This clone has more than one count but fewer than ten. The chain carries TRBV6-5 and TRBJ1-2, with TRBD1 identical over 8 bases. The V and J ends lost 6 bases and 4 bases, in that order; junction bases with no gene match: 10. The V gene's germline CDR1 is MNHEY and CDR2 SVGAGI. There are 15 residues in the CDR3. The CDR3, as DNA: TGTGCCAGCAGAGCAGGGGGCGGAAGAGGCTATGGCTACACCTTC. Its protein product is CASRAGGGRGYGYTF.

The chain links TRBV18 to TRBJ1-3; 7 bases agree with TRBD1. The CDR3 loop spans 16 amino acids. Germline V gives CDR1 KGHSH, CDR2 LQKENI. After removal of 5 bases from V and 0 bases from J, the junction contained 7 bases not matched to a gene. The CDR3 spells CASSASGQSSGNTIYF. CDR3 DNA: TGTGCCAGCTCAGCTTCGGGACAGTCCTCTGGAAACACCATATATTTT.

This chain joins TRBV5-5 and TRBJ2-7; possible D gene TRBD2, 5 bases. The CDR3 is made up of 14 amino acids. CDR1 and CDR2 from the germline V gene are SGHKS and YYEKEE (reference sequence). V was trimmed by 0 bases and J by 6 bases, leaving 13 bases between them. The CDR3 reads CASSLGVQTSEQYF. In DNA form, the CDR3 reads TGTGCCAGCAGCTTGGGGGTCCAAACTAGCGAGCAGTACTTC.

The V call is TRBV19, the J call TRBJ1-1, with D tentatively TRBD1 (5 bases). CDR3 length: 13 residues. The V end was cut by 6 bases, the J end by 4 bases, with 12 bases between. The germline gives CDR1 LNHDA, CDR2 SQIVND (reference sequence). CDR3: CASRQTGVTEAFF. CDR3 nucleotides: TGTGCCAGTAGGCAAACAGGTGTCACTGAAGCTTTCTTT.

This chain uses TRBV5-5 with TRBJ2-3; D perhaps matches TRBD2 (6 bases). The germline CDR1 and CDR2 sequences are SGHKS and YYEKEE (reference sequence). CDR3 length equals 16 residues. V was clipped by 4 bases and J by 0 bases, with 15 bases between them. DNA for the CDR3: TGTGCCAGCAGCCCCTCCCTAGCGAGAAGCACAGATACGCAGTATTTT. Translated, it gives CASSPSLARSTDTQYF.

The chain joins TRBV28 to TRBJ2-2; 7 bases are shared with TRBD2. Germline V gives CDR1 MDHEN, CDR2 SYDVKM. The trim removed 7 bases at V and 8 bases at J, leaving 13 bases unmatched. The CDR3 length is 15 residues. CDR3 loop: CASTNLGLAVGELFF. CDR3 DNA: TGTGCCAGCACCAATTTAGGGCTAGCGGTGGGGGAGCTGTTTTTT.

The J gene is TRBJ1-4, the V gene TRBV6-1, with D possibly being TRBD1 (6 bases). The CDR3 runs to 15 residues. Trimming removed 3 bases from V and 5 bases from J, with 13 bases in between. Germline loops: CDR1 MNHNS, CDR2 SASEGT. The CDR3: CASSEGGGANEKLFF. CDR3 DNA sequence: TGTGCCAGCAGTGAGGGTGGGGGCGCGAATGAAAAACTGTTTTTT.